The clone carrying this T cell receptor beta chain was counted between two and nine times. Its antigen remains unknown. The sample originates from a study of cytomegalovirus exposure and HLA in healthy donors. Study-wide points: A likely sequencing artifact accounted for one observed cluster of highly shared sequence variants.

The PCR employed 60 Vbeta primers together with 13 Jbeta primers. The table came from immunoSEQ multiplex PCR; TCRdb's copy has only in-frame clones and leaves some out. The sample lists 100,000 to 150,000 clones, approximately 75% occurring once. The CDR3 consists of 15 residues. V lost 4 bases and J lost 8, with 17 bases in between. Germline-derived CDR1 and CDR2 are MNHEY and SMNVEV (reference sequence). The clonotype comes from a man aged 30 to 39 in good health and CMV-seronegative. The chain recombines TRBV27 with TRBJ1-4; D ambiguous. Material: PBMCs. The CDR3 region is CASSSRGLGGEKLFF. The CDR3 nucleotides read TGTGCCAGCAGTTCCCGCGGTTTGGGAGGGGAAAAACTGTTTTTT.